The rows below give T cell receptor beta chains drawn from one sample of a study of control samples from healthy donors and cancer patients. Profiling relied on immunoSEQ multiplex PCR, and the TCRdb table lists in-frame clones only, not all of them. Among approximately 45,000 clones listed, around 93% were seen once. The sample taken for sequencing was PBMCs. Receptors originate from a woman aged 35 to 49 with head and neck cancer. The CDR3 runs from the conserved cysteine through the conserved F or W.

v_gene: TRBV11-3; CDR3aa: CASSLTRSQETQYF
v_gene: TRBV9; CDR3aa: CASSAPGGKYTF
v_gene: TRBV3-1/TRBV3-2; CDR3aa: CASSQGAVYGYTF
v_gene: TRBV6-5; CDR3aa: CASSYISREGSPLHF
v_gene: TRBV2; CDR3aa: CASSVEGSGANVLTF
v_gene: TRBV4-1; CDR3aa: CASSQAITGGQYGYTF
v_gene: TRBV10-3; CDR3aa: CAIGTALSYEQYF
v_gene: TRBV16; CDR3aa: CASSQGETQYF
v_gene: TRBV24-1; CDR3aa: CATSEAGALQETQYF
v_gene: TRBV4-2; CDR3aa: CASSQDSAGETQETQYF
v_gene: TRBV4-1; CDR3aa: CASSQEGRGGSGANVLTF
v_gene: TRBV28; CDR3aa: CASSLTSGNSNEQFF
v_gene: TRBV6-5; CDR3aa: CASSLATGSYSPLHF
v_gene: TRBV5-5; CDR3aa: CASSRQGLETEAFF
v_gene: TRBV28; CDR3aa: CASSFTLAGVGTDTQYF
v_gene: TRBV30; CDR3aa: CACWKGWRSEQYF
v_gene: TRBV18; CDR3aa: CASSPGQTNTEAFF
v_gene: TRBV7-2; CDR3aa: CASSLRGAGDGYTF
v_gene: TRBV5-5; CDR3aa: CASSLGTTDTQYF
v_gene: TRBV5-1; CDR3aa: CASSWVVGNEQFF
v_gene: TRBV18; CDR3aa: CASSLVGPEQYF
v_gene: TRBV5-5; CDR3aa: CASSGTGVGRYGYTF
v_gene: TRBV28; CDR3aa: CASSQSIRGEQYF
v_gene: TRBV19; CDR3aa: CASSMSQGGNQPQHF
v_gene: TRBV27; CDR3aa: CASSLGRTLEAFF
v_gene: TRBV3-1/TRBV3-2; CDR3aa: CASSQSDTEAFF
v_gene: TRBV20-1; CDR3aa: CSAWDVEKLFF
v_gene: TRBV5-5; CDR3aa: CASSVTGNGYTF
v_gene: TRBV18; CDR3aa: CASSPPDGGGHYEQYF
v_gene: TRBV19; CDR3aa: CASSVELAESYEQYF
v_gene: TRBV2; CDR3aa: CASSEAAGYGANVLTF
v_gene: TRBV7-9; CDR3aa: CASSQSGAAWYF
v_gene: TRBV10-3; CDR3aa: CAISPGQSANYGYTF
v_gene: TRBV6-6; CDR3aa: CASTKRDGYEQYF
v_gene: TRBV21-1; CDR3aa: CASSKVTIHGGQGARENEKLFF
v_gene: TRBV27; CDR3aa: CASSPDLAGIYNEQFF
v_gene: TRBV18; CDR3aa: CASSGQGANEKLFF
v_gene: TRBV9; CDR3aa: CASSVGGGASTDTQYF
v_gene: TRBV11-3; CDR3aa: CASSLTSGNSDTQYF
v_gene: TRBV6-2/TRBV6-3; CDR3aa: CASSYGHSPLHF